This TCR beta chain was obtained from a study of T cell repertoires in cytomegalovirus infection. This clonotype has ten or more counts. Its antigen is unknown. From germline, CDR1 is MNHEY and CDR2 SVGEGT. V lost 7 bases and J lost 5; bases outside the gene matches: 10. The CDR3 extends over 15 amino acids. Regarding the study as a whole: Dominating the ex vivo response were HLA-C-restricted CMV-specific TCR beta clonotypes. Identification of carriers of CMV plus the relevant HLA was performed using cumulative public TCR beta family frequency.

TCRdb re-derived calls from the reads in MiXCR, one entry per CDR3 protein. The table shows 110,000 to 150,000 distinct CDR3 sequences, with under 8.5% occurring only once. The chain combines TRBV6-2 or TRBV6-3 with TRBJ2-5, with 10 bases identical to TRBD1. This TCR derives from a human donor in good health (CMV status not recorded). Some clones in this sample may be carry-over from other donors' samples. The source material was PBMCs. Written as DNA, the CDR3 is TGTGCCAGCACTCCGGGACAGGGGATCGTGGAGACCCAGTACTTC. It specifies CASTPGQGIVETQYF.